Listed here are 7 T cell receptor beta chains from one sample, sequenced in a study of blood T cell repertoires in COVID-19. The data were produced by immunoSEQ multiplex PCR, yet TCRdb's version contains in-frame clones alone and is incomplete. The table includes 180,000 or so clones, approximately 83% detected once. Sample: peripheral blood. These receptors came from a human donor with active or convalescent COVID-19. The donor label of this sample is uncertain.

V usage is TRBV6-6 and J usage is TRBJ1-2; 7 bases line up with TRBD1. After removal of 7 bases from V and 8 bases from J, the junction contained 13 bases not matched to a gene. The length of the CDR3 is 14 residues. Germline lookup yields CDR1 MNHNY and CDR2 SVGAGI (reference sequence). CDR3 region: CASTVGQTPGGYTF. In DNA, the CDR3 is TGTGCCAGCACGGTGGGACAGACCCCGGGAGGCTACACCTTC.

The rearrangement uses TRBV29-1 and TRBJ1-1; D possibly corresponds to TRBD1 (6 bases). The CDR3 totals 13 residues. V lost 6 bases and J lost 4, with 15 bases in between. Looked up from germline, CDR1 is SQVTM and CDR2 is ANQGSEA. CDR3 in amino acids: CSVRQVYITEAFF. CDR3 DNA: TGCAGCGTAAGACAGGTTTATATCACTGAAGCTTTCTTT. Full variable domain (rest looked up from reference TRBV29-1 and TRBJ1-1): SAVISQKPSRDICQRGTSLTIQCQVDSQVTMMFWYRQQPGQSLTLIATANQGSEATYESGFVIDKFPISRPNLTFSTLTVSNMSPEDSSIYLCSVRQVYITEAFFGQGTRLTVV.

This clone was seen just once. The chain has TRBV7-2 and TRBJ2-1; D ambiguous. V was shortened by 5 bases and J by 9 bases, with 11 bases between the two germline ends. Germline V CDR1 and CDR2: SGHTA, FQGNSA. The CDR3 has 12 amino acids. CDR3: CASSLRISEQFF. The CDR3 DNA reads as TGTGCCAGCAGCCTTAGAATTTCTGAGCAGTTCTTC.

This clone came up once. The V and J genes are TRBV11-3 and TRBJ2-7; 8 bases agree with TRBD2. The CDR3 has 13 residues. Germline values: CDR1 SGHNT, CDR2 YENEEA. V lost 8 bases to trimming and J lost 4 bases; unmatched junction nucleotides: 7. CDR3: CASSEREWYEQYF. The CDR3 DNA reads TGTGCCAGCTCTGAGCGGGAGTGGTACGAGCAGTACTTC.

CDR3 residues: CASSEVKGASGANVLTF. Here the CDR3 DNA reads TGTGCCAGCAGTGAGGTGAAGGGGGCATCTGGGGCCAACGTCCTGACTTTC. The V call is TRBV25-1, the J call TRBJ2-6, with 7 bases identical to TRBD1. Germline CDR1 is MGHDK and CDR2 is SYGVNS. CDR3 length equals 17 residues. With V trimmed by 3 bases and J by 1 base, 6 bases remained unmatched.

The gene calls are TRBV4-2 and TRBJ2-5, with 10 bases fitting TRBD1. J was trimmed by 4 bases and V by 3 bases; bases with no gene match: 11. CDR3 length equals 17 residues. In germline, CDR1 is LGHNA, CDR2 YNFKEQ. CDR3 residues: CASSQYAGQGEGETQYF. CDR3 sequence (DNA): TGTGCCAGCAGCCAGTACGCCGGACAGGGGGAGGGAGAGACCCAGTACTTC.

The V and J genes are TRBV4-2 and TRBJ2-2; 10 bases match TRBD2. Germline CDR1 and CDR2: LGHNA and YNFKEQ. The ends lost 4 bases at V and 6 bases at J; junction bases unmatched: 11. The CDR3 length is 17 residues. The CDR3 DNA sequence: TGTGCCAGCAGCCGCACCGGGGCTAGCGGGGGATCCGGGGAGCTGTTTTTT. Its protein is CASSRTGASGGSGELFF.